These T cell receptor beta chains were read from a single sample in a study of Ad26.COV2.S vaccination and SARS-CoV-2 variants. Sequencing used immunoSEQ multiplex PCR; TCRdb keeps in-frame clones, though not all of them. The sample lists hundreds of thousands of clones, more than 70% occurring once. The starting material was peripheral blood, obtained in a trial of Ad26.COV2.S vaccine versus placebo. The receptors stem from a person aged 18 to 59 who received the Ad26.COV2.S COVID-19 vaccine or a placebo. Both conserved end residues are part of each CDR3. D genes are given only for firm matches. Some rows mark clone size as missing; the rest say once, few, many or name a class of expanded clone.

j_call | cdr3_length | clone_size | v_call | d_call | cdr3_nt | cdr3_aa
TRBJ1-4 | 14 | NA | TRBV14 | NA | TGTGCCAGCAGCCAAGCCAGTAAGAATGAAAAACTGTTTTTT | CASSQASKNEKLFF
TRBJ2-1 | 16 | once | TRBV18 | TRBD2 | TGTGCCAGCTCACAGGTCGAACTAGCGGGGAATAATGAGCAGTTCTTC | CASSQVELAGNNEQFF
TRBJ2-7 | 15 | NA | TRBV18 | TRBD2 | TGTGCCAGCTCGGTAACTAGCGAACCCTCCTACGAGCAGTACTTC | CASSVTSEPSYEQYF
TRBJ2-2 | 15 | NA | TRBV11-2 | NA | TGTGCCAGCAACCGAGGGTCCAGGGCCGCCGGGGAGCTGTTTTTT | CASNRGSRAAGELFF
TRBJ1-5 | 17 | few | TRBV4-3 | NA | TGCGCCAGCAGCCAAGATCTGGGAGGGGCGACTAATCAGCCCCAGCATTTT | CASSQDLGGATNQPQHF
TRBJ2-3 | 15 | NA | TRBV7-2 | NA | TGTGCCAGCAGCTTAGTGGGGGTGGTAACAGATACGCAGTATTTT | CASSLVGVVTDTQYF
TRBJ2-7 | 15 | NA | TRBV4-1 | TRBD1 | TGCGCCAGCAGCCAACGGACAGGGATGAACTACGAGCAGTACTTC | CASSQRTGMNYEQYF
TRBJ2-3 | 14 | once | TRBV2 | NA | TGTGCCAGCAGTGTTTGGGGCGACACAGATACGCAGTATTTT | CASSVWGDTDTQYF
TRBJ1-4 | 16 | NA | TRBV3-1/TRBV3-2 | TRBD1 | TGTGCCAGCAGCCAAGAGACCGGGACAGGCGGGAGAAAACTGTTTTTT | CASSQETGTGGRKLFF
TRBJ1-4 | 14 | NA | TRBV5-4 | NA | TGTGCCAGCAGCCCGAGGGCGGCAAGTGAAAAACTGTTTTTT | CASSPRAASEKLFF
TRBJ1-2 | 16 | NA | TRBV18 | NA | TGTGCCAGCTCACCCTCGGACAGCCGAATCAACTATGGCTACACCTTC | CASSPSDSRINYGYTF
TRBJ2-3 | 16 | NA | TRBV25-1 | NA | TGTGCCAGCAGTGAATCGCGCGGCACTAGCACAGATACGCAGTATTTT | CASSESRGTSTDTQYF
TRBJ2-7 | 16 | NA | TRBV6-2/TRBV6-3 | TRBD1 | TGTGCCAGCAGTTCGCTCGTAGGACAGGGGGCACGAGAGCAGTACTTC | CASSSLVGQGAREQYF
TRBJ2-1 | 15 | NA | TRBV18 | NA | TGTGCCAGCTCACCAAAGGGGCGGGAAAGGGATGAGCAGTTCTTC | CASSPKGRERDEQFF
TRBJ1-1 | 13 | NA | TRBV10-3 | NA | TGTGCCAACCAACAGGACCTGAACACTGAAGCTTTCTTT | CANQQDLNTEAFF
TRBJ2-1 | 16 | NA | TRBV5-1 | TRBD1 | TGCGCCAGCAGCTTGGTGGGACAGGGGATACACAATGAGCAGTTCTTC | CASSLVGQGIHNEQFF
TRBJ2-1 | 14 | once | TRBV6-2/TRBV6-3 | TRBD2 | TGTGCCAGCAGTTACGCGGGGGTGGTCAATGAGCAGTTCTTC | CASSYAGVVNEQFF
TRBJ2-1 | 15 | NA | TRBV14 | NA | TGTGCCAGCAGCCACCAAGGCCGGACTACCAATGAGCAGTTCTTC | CASSHQGRTTNEQFF
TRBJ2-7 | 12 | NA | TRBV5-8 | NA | TGTGCCAGCAGTTCGGACGGGTTCGAGCAGTACTTC | CASSSDGFEQYF
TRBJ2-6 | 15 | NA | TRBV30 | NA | TGTGCCTGGGCTCAGGGCCCCTCTGGGGCCAACGTCCTGACTTTC | CAWAQGPSGANVLTF
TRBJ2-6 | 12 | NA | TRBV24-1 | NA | TGTGCCACCAGTGGGACAGCTCACGTCCTGACTTTC | CATSGTAHVLTF
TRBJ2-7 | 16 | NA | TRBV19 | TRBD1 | TGTGCCAGTAGTATAGATGGACAGGGGGCGCCATACGAGCAGTACTTC | CASSIDGQGAPYEQYF
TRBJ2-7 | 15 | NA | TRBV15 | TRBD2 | TGTGCCACCAGCCAATCCGGGGAGGGTTCGACCGAGCAGTACTTC | CATSQSGEGSTEQYF
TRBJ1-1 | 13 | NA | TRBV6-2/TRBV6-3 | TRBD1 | TGTGCCAGCAGTAAGTCAGGGGGCACTGAAGCTTTCTTT | CASSKSGGTEAFF
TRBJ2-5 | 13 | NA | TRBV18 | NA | TGTGCCAGCTCACTCCTGGACCAAGAGACCCAGTACTTC | CASSLLDQETQYF
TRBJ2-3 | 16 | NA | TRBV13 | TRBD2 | TGTGCCAGCAGCTTAGCTAGCGGGGGTAGCACAGATACGCAGTATTTT | CASSLASGGSTDTQYF
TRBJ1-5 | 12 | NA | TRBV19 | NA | TGTGCCAGTAGTTCCGGGGACCAGCCCCAGCATTTT | CASSSGDQPQHF
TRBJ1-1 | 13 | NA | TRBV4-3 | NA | TGCGCCAGCAGCCAAGCACCGGGAGGTGAAGCTTTCTTT | CASSQAPGGEAFF
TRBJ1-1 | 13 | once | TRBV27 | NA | TGTGCCAGCAGTTCGGGTGGGGGCACTGAAGCTTTCTTT | CASSSGGGTEAFF
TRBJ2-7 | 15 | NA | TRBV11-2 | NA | TGTGCCAGCAGCTTAGGGGCAGGGGACGCCTACGAGCAGTACTTC | CASSLGAGDAYEQYF
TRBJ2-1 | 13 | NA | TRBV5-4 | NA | TGTGCCAGCAGCTTGGAGGGTGGTGCGAAGCAGTTCTTC | CASSLEGGAKQFF
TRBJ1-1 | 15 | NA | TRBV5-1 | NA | TGCGCCAGCAGCTTTGGGGGGGTCCTAGGGACTGAAGCTTTCTTT | CASSFGGVLGTEAFF
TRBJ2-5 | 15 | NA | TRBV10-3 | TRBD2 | TGTGCCATCAGTGATTCGAAGCGGGAGAGGGAGACCCAGTACTTC | CAISDSKRERETQYF
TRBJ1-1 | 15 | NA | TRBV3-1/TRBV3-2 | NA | TGTGCCAGCAGCCAGGGCTCAGGGGTTTACACTGAAGCTTTCTTT | CASSQGSGVYTEAFF
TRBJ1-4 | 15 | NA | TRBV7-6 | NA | TGTGCCAGCAGTCAGAATGTTGGGCCGAGGGAAAAACTGTTTTTT | CASSQNVGPREKLFF
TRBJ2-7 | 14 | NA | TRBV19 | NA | TGTGCCAGTAGTATCGGGGTCTCAGGCTACGAGCAGTACTTC | CASSIGVSGYEQYF
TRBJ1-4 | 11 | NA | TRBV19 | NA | TGTGCCAGTACCGCGAATGAAAAACTGTTTTTT | CASTANEKLFF
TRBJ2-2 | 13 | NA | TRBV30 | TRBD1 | TGTGCCTTTCGACAGGGGAACTCCGGGGAGCTGTTTTTT | CAFRQGNSGELFF
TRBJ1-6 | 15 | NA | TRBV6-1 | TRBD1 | TGTGCCAGCAGTGAAAACCCAGGGGGGAATTCACCCCTCCACTTT | CASSENPGGNSPLHF
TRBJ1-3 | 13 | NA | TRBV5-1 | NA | TGCGCCAGCAGCCTGGGCTCCGGAAACACCATATATTTT | CASSLGSGNTIYF
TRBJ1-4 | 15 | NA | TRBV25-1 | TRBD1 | TGTGCCAGCAGTGAACTGGGGACAGGGAGTGAAAAACTGTTTTTT | CASSELGTGSEKLFF
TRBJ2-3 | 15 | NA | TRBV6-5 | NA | TGTGCCAGCAGTTACTCCGGCGTTAGCACAGATACGCAGTATTTT | CASSYSGVSTDTQYF
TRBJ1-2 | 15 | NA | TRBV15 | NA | TGTGCCACCAGCAGAGAACGACAGACCTTCTATGGCTACACCTTC | CATSRERQTFYGYTF
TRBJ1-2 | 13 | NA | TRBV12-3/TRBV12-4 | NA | TGTGCCAGCAGTTTTAAGAGGGACTATGGCTACACCTTC | CASSFKRDYGYTF
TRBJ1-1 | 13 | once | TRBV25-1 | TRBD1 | TGTGCCAGCACCTCAGGGGGGAACACTGAAGCTTTCTTT | CASTSGGNTEAFF
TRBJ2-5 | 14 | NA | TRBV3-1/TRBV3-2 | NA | TGTGCCAGCAGCCAAGAGACTAGGGGAGAGACCCAGTACTTC | CASSQETRGETQYF
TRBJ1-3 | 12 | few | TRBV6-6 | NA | TGTGCCAGCAGTTCCAATGGAAACACCATATATTTT | CASSSNGNTIYF
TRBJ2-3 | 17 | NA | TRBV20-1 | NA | TGCAGTGCTAGTGGACTCACCCGCGGAATTAGCACAGATACGCAGTATTTT | CSASGLTRGISTDTQYF
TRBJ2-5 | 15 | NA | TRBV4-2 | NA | TGTGCCAGCAGCCTCTGGGGGCGGGTGCAAGAGACCCAGTACTTC | CASSLWGRVQETQYF
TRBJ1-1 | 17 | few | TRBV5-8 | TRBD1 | TGTGCCAGCAGCTTGGTTCGGGACAGCAAAGCGAACACTGAAGCTTTCTTT | CASSLVRDSKANTEAFF
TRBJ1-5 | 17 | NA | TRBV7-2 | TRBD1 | TGTGCCAGCAGCTCAGTTGGGGACAGCGATAGCAATCAGCCCCAGCATTTT | CASSSVGDSDSNQPQHF